Described below is a single T cell receptor beta chain sequence and its context. The antigen is undetermined. Clones were sequenced by immunoSEQ multiplex PCR, and TCRdb holds only the in-frame ones, with some missing. This table holds tens of thousands of clones, roughly two thirds found once. The sample belongs to a study of vaccination effects on CD4 cells after COVID-19. Overall study: Participants received two doses of either the BNT162b2 or mRNA-1273 vaccine.

Study-wide findings and caveats: Marked contraction was observed in infection-induced and vaccine-induced clones late after vaccination.

The V and J ends lost 4 bases and 0 bases respectively, with 14 bases between them. The CDR3 runs 16 residues. Per the germline V gene, CDR1 is SGHRS and CDR2 is YFSETQ. Subsequent to 10 days of culture, CD4+ T cells were isolated. The source is a human donor who received a COVID-19 vaccine. This sample comprised CD4+ T cells from PBMCs cultured without peptide, obtained before COVID-19 vaccination. The chain joins TRBV5-1 to TRBJ1-3, with D unclear. CDR3 residues: CASSLEGLSSGNTIYF. The CDR3 nucleotides are TGCGCCAGCAGCCTGGAGGGTCTTAGCTCTGGAAACACCATATATTTT.